This T cell receptor (beta chain) was identified during a study of cytotoxic CD8 clonotypes in ibrutinib-treated CLL. Looking at the study overall: Response sampling occurred after a median 12 months of treatment (range 6 to 36). Study results and limitations: Clonality measured at baseline exceeded age-matched healthy donors, tracking circulating CD8+ T-cell counts.

This table comes from immunoSEQ multiplex PCR, and its TCRdb copy is limited to in-frame clones, with some not included. The sample holds 130,000 or so clones; 70% to 85% are singletons and the top ten take approximately 27%. Worth noting for this clone: What it recognizes is unknown.

Germline CDR1 and CDR2: SEHNR and FQNEAQ (reference sequence). CDR3 length: 14 residues. V was clipped by 5 bases and J by 5 bases; unmatched bases: 6. Sequencing was performed on PBMCs, taken after 12 months of ibrutinib treatment. The clonotype was recovered from a human donor with chronic lymphocytic leukemia. This chain links TRBV7-9 with TRBJ1-5; 7 nucleotides match TRBD1. This CDR3 reads CASSTGTAYQPQHF. The CDR3 nucleotides are TGTGCCAGCAGCACCGGGACAGCTTATCAGCCCCAGCATTTT.